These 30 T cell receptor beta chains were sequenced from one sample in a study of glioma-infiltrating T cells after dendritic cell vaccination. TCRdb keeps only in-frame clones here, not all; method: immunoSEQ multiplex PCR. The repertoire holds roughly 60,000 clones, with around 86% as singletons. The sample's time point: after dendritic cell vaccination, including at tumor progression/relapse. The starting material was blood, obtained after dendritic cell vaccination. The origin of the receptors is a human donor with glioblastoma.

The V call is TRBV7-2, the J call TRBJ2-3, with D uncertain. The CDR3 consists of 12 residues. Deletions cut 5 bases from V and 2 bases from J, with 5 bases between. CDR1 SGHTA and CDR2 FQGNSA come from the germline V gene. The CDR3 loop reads CASSPITDTQYF. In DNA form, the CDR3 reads TGTGCCAGCAGCCCAATCACAGATACGCAGTATTTT.

The CDR3 DNA sequence: TGTGCCAGCAGCCCCGGGGTGGAGACCCAGTACTTC. Translating gives CASSPGVETQYF. The V call is TRBV5-6, the J call TRBJ2-5, with D perhaps matching TRBD2 (5 bases). Trimming removed 4 bases at V and 5 bases at J, with 9 bases between. This CDR3 contains 12 residues. From germline, CDR1 is SGHDT and CDR2 YYEEEE.

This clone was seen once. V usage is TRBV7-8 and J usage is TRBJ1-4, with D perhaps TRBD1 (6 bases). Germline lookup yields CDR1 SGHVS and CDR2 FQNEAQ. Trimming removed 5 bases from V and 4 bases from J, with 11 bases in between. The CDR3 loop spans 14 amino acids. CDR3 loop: CASSPGQINEKLFF. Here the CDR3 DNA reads TGTGCCAGCAGCCCCGGACAGATTAATGAAAAACTGTTTTTT.

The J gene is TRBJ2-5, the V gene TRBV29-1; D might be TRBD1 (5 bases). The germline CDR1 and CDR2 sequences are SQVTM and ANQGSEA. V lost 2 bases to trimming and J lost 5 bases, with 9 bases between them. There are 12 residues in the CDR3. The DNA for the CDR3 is TGCAGCGTTGAAAGGGGCCGGGAGACCCAGTACTTC. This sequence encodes CSVERGRETQYF.

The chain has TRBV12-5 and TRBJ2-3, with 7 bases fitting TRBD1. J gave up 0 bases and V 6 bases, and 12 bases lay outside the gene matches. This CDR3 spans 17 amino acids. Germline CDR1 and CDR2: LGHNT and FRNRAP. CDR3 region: CASGGRLDRDSTDTQYF. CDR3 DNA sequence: TGTGCTAGTGGGGGACGACTTGACAGGGATAGCACAGATACGCAGTATTTT.

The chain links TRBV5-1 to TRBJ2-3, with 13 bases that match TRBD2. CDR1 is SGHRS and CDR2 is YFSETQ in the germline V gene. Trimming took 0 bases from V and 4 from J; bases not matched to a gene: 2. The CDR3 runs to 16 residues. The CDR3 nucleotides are TGCGCCAGCAGCTTGGGGACTAGCGGGAGTGCAGATACGCAGTATTTT. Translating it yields CASSLGTSGSADTQYF.

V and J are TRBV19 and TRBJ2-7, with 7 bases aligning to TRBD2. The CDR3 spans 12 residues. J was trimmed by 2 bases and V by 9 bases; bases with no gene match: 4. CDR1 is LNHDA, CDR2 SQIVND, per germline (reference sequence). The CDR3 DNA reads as TGTGCCAGAGCGGGACGTACCTACGAGCAGTACTTC. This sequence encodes CARAGRTYEQYF.

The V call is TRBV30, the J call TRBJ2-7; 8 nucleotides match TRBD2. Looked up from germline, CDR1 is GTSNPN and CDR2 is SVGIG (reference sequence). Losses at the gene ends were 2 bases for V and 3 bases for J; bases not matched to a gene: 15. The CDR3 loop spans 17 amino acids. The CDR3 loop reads CAWSHPPSRGADYEQYF. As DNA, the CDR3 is TGTGCCTGGAGTCACCCCCCCTCGCGGGGGGCAGACTACGAGCAGTACTTC.

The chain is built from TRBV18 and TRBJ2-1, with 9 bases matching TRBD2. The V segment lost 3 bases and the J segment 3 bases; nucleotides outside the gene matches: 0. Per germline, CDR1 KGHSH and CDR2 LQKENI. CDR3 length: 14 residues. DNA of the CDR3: TGTGCCAGCTCACCTAGCGGGGGCTACAATGAGCAGTTCTTC. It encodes CASSPSGGYNEQFF.

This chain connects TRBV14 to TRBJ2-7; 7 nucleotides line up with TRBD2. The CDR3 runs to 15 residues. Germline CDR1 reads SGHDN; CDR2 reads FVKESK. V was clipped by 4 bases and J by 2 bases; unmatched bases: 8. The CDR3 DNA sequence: TGTGCCAGCAGCCCCCGGGGGGTATTAACCTACGAGCAGTACTTC. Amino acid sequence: CASSPRGVLTYEQYF. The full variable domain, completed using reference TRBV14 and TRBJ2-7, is EAGVTQFPSHSVIEKGQTVTLRCDPISGHDNLYWYRRVMGKEIKFLLHFVKESKQDESGMPNNRFLAERTGGTYSTLKVQPAELEDSGVYFCASSPRGVLTYEQYFGPGTRLTVT.

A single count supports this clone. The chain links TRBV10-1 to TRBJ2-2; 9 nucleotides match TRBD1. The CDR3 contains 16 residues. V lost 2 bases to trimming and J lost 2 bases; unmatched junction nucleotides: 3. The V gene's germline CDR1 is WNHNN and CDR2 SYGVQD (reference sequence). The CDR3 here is CASSETGQGNTGELFF. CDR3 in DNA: TGCGCCAGCAGTGAGACGGGACAGGGAAACACCGGGGAGCTGTTTTTT.

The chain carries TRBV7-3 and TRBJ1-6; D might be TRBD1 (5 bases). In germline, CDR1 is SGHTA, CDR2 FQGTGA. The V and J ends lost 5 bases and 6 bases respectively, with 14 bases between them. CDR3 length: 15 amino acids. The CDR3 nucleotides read TGTGCCAGCAGCCTAAATGGGGGGTCTAATTCACCCCTCCACTTT. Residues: CASSLNGGSNSPLHF.

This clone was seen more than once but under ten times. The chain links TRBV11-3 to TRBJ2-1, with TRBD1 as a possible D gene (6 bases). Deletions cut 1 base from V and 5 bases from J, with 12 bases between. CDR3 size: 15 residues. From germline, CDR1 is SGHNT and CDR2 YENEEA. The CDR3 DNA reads TGTGCCAGCAGCTTAGGACAGGCTAGTAACAATGAGCAGTTCTTC. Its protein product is CASSLGQASNNEQFF.

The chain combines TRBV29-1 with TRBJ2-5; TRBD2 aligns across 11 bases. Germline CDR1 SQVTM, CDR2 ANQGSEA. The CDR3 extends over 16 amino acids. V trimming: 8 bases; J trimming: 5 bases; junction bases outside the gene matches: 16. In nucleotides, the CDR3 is TGCAGCCCCCCCTATAGCGGGGGGGCCGCCTCCGAGACCCAGTACTTC. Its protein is CSPPYSGGAASETQYF.

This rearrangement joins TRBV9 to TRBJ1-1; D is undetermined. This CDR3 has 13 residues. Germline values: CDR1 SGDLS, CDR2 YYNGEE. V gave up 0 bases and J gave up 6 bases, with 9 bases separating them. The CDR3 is CASSVVEGAEAFF. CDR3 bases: TGTGCCAGCAGCGTAGTCGAGGGAGCTGAAGCTTTCTTT. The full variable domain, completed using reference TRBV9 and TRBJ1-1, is DSGVTQTPKHLITATGQRVTLRCSPRSGDLSVYWYQQSLDQGLQFLIQYYNGEERAKGNILERFSAQQFPDLHSELNLSSLELGDSALYFCASSVVEGAEAFFGQGTRLTVV.

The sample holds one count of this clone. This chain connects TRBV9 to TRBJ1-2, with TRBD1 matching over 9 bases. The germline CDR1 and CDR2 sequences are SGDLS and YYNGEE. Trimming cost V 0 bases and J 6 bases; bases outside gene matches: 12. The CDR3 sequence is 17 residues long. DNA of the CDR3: TGTGCCAGCAGCGTAGAGGGTTGGGACAGGGCCATCCATGGCTACACCTTC. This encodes CASSVEGWDRAIHGYTF.

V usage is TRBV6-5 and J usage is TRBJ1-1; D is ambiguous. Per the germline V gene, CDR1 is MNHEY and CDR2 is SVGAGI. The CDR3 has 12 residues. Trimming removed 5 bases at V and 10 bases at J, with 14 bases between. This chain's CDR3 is CASSLSGGRAFF. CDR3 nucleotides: TGTGCCAGCAGTCTCTCCGGAGGGCGAGCTTTCTTT.

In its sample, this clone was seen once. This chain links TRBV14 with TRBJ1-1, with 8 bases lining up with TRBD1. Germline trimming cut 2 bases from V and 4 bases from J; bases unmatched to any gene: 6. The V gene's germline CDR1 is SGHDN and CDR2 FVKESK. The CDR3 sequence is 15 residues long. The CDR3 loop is CASSQTRTGLTEAFF. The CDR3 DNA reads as TGTGCCAGCAGCCAAACTAGGACAGGGCTCACTGAAGCTTTCTTT.

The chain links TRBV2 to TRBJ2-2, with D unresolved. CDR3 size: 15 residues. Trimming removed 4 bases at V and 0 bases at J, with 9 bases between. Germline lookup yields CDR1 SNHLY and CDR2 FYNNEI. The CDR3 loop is CASSVVAANTGELFF. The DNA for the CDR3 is TGTGCCAGCAGTGTCGTGGCAGCGAACACCGGGGAGCTGTTTTTT.

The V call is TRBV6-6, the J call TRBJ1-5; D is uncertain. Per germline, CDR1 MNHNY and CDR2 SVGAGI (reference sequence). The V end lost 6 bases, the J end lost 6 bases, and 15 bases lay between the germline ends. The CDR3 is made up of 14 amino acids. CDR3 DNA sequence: TGTGCCAGCAGGTCGGGTGGCGGCAGTCAGCCCCAGCATTTT. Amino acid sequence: CASRSGGGSQPQHF.

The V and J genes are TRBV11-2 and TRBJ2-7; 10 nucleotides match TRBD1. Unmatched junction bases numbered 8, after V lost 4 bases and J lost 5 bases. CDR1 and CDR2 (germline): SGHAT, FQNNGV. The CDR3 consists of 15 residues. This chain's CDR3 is CASSSSGDRGNEQYF. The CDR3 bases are TGTGCCAGCAGCTCAAGCGGGGACAGGGGAAACGAGCAGTACTTC.

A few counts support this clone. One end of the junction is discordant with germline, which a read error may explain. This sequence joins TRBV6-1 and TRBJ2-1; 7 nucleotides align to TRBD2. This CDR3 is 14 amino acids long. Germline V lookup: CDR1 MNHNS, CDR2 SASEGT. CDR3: CASDKAGFTNEQLF. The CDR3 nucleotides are TGTGCCAGCGATAAAGCGGGATTCACCAATGAGCAGCTCTTC.

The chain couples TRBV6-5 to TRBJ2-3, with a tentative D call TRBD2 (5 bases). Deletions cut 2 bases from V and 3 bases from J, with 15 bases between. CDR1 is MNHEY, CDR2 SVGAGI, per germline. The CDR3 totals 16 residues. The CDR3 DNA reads TGTGCCAGCAGTTACCAAGCGGCGATTGGGACAGATACGCAGTATTTT. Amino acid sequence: CASSYQAAIGTDTQYF.

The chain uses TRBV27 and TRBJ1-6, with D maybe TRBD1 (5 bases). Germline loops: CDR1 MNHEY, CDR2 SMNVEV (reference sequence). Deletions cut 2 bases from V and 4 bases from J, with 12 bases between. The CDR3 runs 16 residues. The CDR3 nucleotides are TGTGCCAGCAGTTTAAGGGGCAGATCTTATAATTCACCCCTCCACTTT. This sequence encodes CASSLRGRSYNSPLHF.

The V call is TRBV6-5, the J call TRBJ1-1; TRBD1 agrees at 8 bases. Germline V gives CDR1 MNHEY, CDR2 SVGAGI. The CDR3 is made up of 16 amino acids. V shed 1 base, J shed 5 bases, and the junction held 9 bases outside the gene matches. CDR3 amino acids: CASSYFRGRGRTEAFF. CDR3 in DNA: TGTGCCAGCAGTTACTTCAGGGGGCGCGGAAGGACTGAAGCTTTCTTT.

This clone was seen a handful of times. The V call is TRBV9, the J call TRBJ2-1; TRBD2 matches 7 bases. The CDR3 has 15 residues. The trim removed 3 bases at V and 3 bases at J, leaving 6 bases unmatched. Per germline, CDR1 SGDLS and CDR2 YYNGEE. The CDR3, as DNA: TGTGCCAGCAGCGAGAGCGGGGCCCTCTACAATGAGCAGTTCTTC. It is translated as CASSESGALYNEQFF.

The CDR3 DNA reads TGTGCCAGCAGCAGAACCAGGACAGGGTTGGTCGGCTATGGCTACACCTTC. Protein sequence: CASSRTRTGLVGYGYTF. The chain carries TRBV21-1 and TRBJ1-2; the table's D call, TRBD1, has no DNA check behind it. TRBV21-1 counts as a pseudogene. This CDR3 is 17 amino acids long.

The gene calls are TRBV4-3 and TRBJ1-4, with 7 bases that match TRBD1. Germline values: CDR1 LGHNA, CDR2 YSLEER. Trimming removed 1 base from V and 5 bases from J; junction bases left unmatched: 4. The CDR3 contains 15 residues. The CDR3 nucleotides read TGCGCCAGCAGCCAAGGCGGGACAGTGAATGAAAAACTGTTTTTT. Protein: CASSQGGTVNEKLFF.

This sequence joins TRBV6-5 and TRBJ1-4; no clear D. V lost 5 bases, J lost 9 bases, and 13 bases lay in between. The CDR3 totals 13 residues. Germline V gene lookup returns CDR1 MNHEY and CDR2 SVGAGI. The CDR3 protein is CASSASGTKKLFF. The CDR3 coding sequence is TGTGCCAGCAGTGCCTCGGGAACGAAAAAACTGTTTTTT.

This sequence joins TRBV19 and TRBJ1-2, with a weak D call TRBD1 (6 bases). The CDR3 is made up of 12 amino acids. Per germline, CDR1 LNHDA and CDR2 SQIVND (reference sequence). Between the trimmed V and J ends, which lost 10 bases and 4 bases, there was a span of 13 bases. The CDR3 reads CATTGGTYGYTF. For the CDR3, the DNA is TGTGCCACCACTGGGGGCACCTATGGCTACACCTTC.